Sequencing of this TCR beta chain was carried out in a study of cytomegalovirus exposure and HLA in healthy donors. General study findings and limits: Researchers catalogued under 200 TCR beta chains as cytomegalovirus-associated. It was reported that TCR beta sequences correctly inferred the HLA-A and HLA-B alleles for most subjects.

Of note for this clone: What it recognizes is unknown.

Researchers ran the PCR with 60 Vbeta and 13 Jbeta primers. The data were produced by immunoSEQ multiplex PCR, yet TCRdb's version contains in-frame clones alone and is incomplete. Its table records more than 95,000 clones. The sample comprised PBMCs. This sequence originates from a man between 18 and 29 years old in good health and CMV-seronegative.

The CDR3 nucleotides are TGCGCCAGCAGCTTAGGAGCGGGGGGTAGCTCCTACAATGAGCAGTTCTTC. Protein sequence: CASSLGAGGSSYNEQFF. The rearrangement uses TRBV5-1 and TRBJ2-1, with 9 bases matching TRBD2. V shed 2 bases, J shed 0 bases, and the junction held 6 bases outside the gene matches. The CDR3 is made up of 17 amino acids. CDR1 SGHRS and CDR2 YFSETQ come from the germline V gene.